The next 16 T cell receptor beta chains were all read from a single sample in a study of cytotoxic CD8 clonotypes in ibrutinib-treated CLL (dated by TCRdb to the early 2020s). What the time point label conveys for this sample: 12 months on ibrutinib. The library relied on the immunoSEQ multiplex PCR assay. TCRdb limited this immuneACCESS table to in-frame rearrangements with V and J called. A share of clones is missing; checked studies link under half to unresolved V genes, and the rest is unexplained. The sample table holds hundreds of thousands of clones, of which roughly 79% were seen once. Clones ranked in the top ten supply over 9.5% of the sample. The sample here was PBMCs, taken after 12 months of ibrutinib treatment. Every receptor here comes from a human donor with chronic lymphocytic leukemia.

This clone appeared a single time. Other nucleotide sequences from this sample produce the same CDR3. The CDR3 protein is CASSIDGNTEAFF. CDR3 bases: TGTGCCAGTAGTATAGACGGAAACACTGAAGCTTTCTTT. The genes are TRBV19 and TRBJ1-1, with D uncertain. V dropped 0 bases and J dropped 2 bases, with 4 bases sitting between them. The CDR3 is made up of 13 amino acids. Looked up from germline, CDR1 is LNHDA and CDR2 is SQIVND (reference sequence).

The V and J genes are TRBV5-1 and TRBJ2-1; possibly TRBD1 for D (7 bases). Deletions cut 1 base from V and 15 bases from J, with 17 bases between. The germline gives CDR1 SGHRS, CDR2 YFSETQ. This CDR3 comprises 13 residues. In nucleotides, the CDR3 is TGCGCCAGCAGCTTGAGGGGCGGGGACAGTACGTTCTTC. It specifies CASSLRGGDSTFF.

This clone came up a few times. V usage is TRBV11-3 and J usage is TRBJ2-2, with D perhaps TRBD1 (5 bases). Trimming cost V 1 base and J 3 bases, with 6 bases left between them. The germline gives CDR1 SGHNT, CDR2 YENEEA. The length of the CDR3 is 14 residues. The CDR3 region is CASSLGTHTGELFF. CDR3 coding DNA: TGTGCCAGCAGCTTAGGGACACACACCGGGGAGCTGTTTTTT.

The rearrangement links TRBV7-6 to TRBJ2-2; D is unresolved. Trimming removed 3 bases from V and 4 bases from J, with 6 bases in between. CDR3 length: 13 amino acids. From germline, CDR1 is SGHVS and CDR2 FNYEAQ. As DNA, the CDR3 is TGTGCCAGCAGCTTGTGGGGCACCGGGGAGCTGTTTTTT. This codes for CASSLWGTGELFF.

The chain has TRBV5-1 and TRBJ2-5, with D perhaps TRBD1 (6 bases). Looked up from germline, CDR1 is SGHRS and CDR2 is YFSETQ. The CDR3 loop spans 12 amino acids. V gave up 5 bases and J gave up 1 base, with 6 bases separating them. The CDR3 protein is CASRGGQETQYF. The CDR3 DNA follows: TGCGCCAGCAGAGGGGGCCAAGAGACCCAGTACTTC.

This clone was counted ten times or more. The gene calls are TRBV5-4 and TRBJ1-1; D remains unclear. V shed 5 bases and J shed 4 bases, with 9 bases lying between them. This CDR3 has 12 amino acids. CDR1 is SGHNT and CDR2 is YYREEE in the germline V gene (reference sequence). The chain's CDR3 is CASRLDGTEAFF. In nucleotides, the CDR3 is TGTGCCAGCAGACTGGACGGCACTGAAGCTTTCTTT.

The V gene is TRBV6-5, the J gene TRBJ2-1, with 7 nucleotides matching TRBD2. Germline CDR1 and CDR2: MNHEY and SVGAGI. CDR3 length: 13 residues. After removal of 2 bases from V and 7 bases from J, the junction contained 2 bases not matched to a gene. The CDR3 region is CASSYGRGNEQFF. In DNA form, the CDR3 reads TGTGCCAGCAGTTACGGGAGGGGAAATGAGCAGTTCTTC.

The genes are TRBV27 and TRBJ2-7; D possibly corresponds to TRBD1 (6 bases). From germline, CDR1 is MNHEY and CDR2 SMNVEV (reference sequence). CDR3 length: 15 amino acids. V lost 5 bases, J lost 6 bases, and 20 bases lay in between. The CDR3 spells CASSRGTSIAAEQYF. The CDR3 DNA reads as TGTGCCAGCAGTAGGGGGACGTCTATAGCTGCCGAGCAGTACTTC.

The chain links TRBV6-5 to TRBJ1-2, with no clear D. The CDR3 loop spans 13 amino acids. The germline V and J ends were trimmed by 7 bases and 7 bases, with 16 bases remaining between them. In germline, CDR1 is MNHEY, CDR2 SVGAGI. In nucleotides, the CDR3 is TGTGCCAGCAAAGACTCACCGTTCGGTGGCTACACCTTC. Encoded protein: CASKDSPFGGYTF.

CDR3 in amino acids: CASSSYGLAGSNEQFF. In DNA, the CDR3 is TGTGCCAGCAGCTCTTACGGACTAGCGGGAAGCAATGAGCAGTTCTTC. The chain recombines TRBV7-8 with TRBJ2-1, with 12 positions matching TRBD2. The length of the CDR3 is 16 residues. Germline trimming cut 4 bases from V and 6 bases from J; bases unmatched to any gene: 7. CDR1 and CDR2 from the germline V gene are SGHVS and FQNEAQ.

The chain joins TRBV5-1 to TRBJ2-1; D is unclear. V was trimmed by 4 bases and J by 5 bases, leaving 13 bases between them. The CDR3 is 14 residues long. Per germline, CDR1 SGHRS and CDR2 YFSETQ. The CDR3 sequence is CASSPEPYNNEQFF. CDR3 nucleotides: TGCGCCAGCAGCCCCGAACCCTACAACAATGAGCAGTTCTTC.

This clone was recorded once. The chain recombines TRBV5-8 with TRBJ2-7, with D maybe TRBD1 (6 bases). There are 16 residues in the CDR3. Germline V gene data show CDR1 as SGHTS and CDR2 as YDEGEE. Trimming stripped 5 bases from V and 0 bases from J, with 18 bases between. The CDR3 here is CASSSFTGPSSYEQYF. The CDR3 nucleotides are TGTGCCAGCAGTTCATTTACAGGGCCTAGCTCCTACGAGCAGTACTTC.

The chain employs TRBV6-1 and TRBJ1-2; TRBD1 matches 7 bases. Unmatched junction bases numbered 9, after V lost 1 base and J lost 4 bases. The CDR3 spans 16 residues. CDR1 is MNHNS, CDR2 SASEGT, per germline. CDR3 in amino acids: CASSEGEGAISYGYTF. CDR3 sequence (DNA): TGTGCCAGCAGTGAAGGTGAGGGGGCGATCAGCTATGGCTACACCTTC.

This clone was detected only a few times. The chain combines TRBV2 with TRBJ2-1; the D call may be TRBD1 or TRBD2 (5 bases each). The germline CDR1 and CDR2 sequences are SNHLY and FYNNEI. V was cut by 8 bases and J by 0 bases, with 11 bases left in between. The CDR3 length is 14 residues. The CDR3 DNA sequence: TGTGCCAGCGGGGGACCCAGCTCCTACAATGAGCAGTTCTTC. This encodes CASGGPSSYNEQFF.

The CDR3 sequence is CASMVMGVTEAFF. CDR3 bases: TGTGCCAGCATGGTCATGGGGGTGACTGAAGCTTTCTTT. The V gene is TRBV2, the J gene TRBJ1-1; tentatively, D is TRBD1 (5 bases). The CDR3 runs 13 residues. Trimming took 7 bases from V and 5 from J, leaving 14 bases between them. Germline CDR1 reads SNHLY; CDR2 reads FYNNEI.

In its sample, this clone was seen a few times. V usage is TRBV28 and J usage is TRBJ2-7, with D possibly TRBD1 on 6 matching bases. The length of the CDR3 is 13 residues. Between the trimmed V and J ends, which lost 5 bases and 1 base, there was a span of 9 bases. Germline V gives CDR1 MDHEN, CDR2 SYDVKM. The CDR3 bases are TGTGCCAGCAGTGGGGGCAATTCCTACGAGCAGTACTTC. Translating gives CASSGGNSYEQYF.